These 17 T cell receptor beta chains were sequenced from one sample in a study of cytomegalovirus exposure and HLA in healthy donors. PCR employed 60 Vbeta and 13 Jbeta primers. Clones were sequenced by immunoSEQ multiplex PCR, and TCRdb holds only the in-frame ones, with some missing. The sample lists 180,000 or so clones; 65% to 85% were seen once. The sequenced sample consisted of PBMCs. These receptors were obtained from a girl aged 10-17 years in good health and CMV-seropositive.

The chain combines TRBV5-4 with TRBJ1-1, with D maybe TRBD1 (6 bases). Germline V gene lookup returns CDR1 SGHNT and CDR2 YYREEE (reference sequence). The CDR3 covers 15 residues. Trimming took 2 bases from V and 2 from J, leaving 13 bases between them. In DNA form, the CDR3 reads TGTGCCAGCAGCTTATTTGACAGGTTAAACACTGAAGCTTTCTTT. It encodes CASSLFDRLNTEAFF.

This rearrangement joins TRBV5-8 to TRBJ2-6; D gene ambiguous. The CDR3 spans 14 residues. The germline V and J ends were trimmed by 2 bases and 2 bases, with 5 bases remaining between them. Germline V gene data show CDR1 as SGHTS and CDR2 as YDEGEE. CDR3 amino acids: CASSFRAGANVLTF. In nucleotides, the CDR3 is TGTGCCAGCAGCTTCCGGGCTGGGGCCAACGTCCTGACTTTC.

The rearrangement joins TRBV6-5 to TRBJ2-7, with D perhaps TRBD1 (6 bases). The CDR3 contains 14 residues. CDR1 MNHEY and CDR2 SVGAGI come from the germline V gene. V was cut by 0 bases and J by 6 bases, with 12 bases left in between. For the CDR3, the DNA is TGTGCCAGCAGTTACTCGTGGGGGCTAAGCGAGCAGTACTTC. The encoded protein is CASSYSWGLSEQYF.

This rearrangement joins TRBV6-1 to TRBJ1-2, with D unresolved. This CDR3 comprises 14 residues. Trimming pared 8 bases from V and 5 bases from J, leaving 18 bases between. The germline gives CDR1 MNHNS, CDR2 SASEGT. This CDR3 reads CASYDPLRGYGYTF. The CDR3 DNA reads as TGTGCCAGCTACGACCCGTTGAGAGGATATGGCTACACCTTC.

The CDR3 DNA follows: TGTGCCAGCAGTGGGACTAGCGGCACAGATACGCAGTATTTT. Its protein is CASSGTSGTDTQYF. J is TRBJ2-3 and V is TRBV6-6; 10 bases line up with TRBD2. Trimming took 5 bases from V and 1 from J; bases not matched to a gene: 0. This CDR3 spans 14 amino acids. CDR1 MNHNY and CDR2 SVGAGI come from the germline V gene (reference sequence).

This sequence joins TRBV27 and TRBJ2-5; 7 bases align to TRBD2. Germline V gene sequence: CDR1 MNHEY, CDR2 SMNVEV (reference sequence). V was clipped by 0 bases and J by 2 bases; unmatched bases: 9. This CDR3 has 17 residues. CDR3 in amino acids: CASSLSPSGNKQETQYF. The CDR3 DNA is TGTGCCAGCAGTTTATCTCCTAGCGGAAATAAACAAGAGACCCAGTACTTC.

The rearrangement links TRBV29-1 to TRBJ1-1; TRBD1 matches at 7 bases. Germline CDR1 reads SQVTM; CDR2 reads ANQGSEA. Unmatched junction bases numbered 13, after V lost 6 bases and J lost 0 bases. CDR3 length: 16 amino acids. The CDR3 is CSVRGDSPFMNTEAFF. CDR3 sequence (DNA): TGCAGCGTGAGAGGGGACAGCCCCTTTATGAACACTGAAGCTTTCTTT. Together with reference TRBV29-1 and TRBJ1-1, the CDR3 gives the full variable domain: SAVISQKPSRDICQRGTSLTIQCQVDSQVTMMFWYRQQPGQSLTLIATANQGSEATYESGFVIDKFPISRPNLTFSTLTVSNMSPEDSSIYLCSVRGDSPFMNTEAFFGQGTRLTVV.

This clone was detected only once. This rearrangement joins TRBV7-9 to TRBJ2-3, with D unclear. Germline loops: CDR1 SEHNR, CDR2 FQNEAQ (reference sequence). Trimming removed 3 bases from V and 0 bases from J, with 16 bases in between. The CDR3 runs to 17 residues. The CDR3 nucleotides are TGTGCCAGCAGCTTGGGCCTTAGGCAGGCCAGCACAGATACGCAGTATTTT. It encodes CASSLGLRQASTDTQYF.

CDR3 amino acids: CASSPLDFNNEQFF. DNA of the CDR3: TGTGCCAGCAGCCCACTAGATTTTAACAATGAGCAGTTCTTC. The rearrangement links TRBV4-2 to TRBJ2-1; TRBD2 might be the D (5 bases). CDR1 and CDR2 from the germline V gene are LGHNA and YNFKEQ. V gave up 4 bases and J gave up 5 bases, with 12 bases separating them. CDR3 length: 14 amino acids.

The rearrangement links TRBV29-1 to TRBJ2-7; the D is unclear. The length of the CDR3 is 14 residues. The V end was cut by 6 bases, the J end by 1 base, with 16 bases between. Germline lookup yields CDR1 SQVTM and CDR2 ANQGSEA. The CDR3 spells CSVPTGLPSYEQYF. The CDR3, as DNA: TGCAGCGTCCCCACGGGTCTCCCTTCCTACGAGCAGTACTTC.

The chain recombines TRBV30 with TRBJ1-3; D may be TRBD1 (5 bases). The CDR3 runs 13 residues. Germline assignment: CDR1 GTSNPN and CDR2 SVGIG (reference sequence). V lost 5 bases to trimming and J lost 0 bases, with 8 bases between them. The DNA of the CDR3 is TGTGCCTGGGGGGGGGACTCTGGAAACACCATATATTTT. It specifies CAWGGDSGNTIYF.

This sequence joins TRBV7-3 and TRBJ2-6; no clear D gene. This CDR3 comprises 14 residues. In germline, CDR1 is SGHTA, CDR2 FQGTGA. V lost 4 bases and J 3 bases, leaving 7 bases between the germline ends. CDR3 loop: CASSSTGGANVLTF. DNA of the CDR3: TGTGCCAGCAGCTCCACCGGTGGGGCCAACGTCCTGACTTTC.

CDR3 in DNA: TGTGCCTGGAGTGTACCGGGGAAAGCGTACATTCAGTACTTC. Protein product: CAWSVPGKAYIQYF. J is TRBJ2-4 and V is TRBV30, with TRBD2 as a possible D gene (5 bases). The CDR3 sequence is 14 residues long. Germline V CDR1 and CDR2: GTSNPN, SVGIG (reference sequence). V gave up 0 bases and J gave up 8 bases, with 14 bases separating them.

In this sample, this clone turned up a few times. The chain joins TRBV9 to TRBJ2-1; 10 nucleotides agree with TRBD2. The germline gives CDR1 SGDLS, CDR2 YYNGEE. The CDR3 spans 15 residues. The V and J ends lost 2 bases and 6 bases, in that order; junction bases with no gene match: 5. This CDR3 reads CASSVTSGWANEQFF. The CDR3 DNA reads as TGTGCCAGCAGCGTGACTAGCGGGTGGGCCAATGAGCAGTTCTTC.

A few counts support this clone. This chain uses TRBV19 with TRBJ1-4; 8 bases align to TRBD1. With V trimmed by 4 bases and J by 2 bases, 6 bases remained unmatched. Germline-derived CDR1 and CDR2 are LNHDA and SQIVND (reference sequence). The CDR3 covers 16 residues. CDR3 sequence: CASSTRTGWTNEKLFF. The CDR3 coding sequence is TGTGCCAGTAGTACCCGGACAGGGTGGACTAATGAAAAACTGTTTTTT.

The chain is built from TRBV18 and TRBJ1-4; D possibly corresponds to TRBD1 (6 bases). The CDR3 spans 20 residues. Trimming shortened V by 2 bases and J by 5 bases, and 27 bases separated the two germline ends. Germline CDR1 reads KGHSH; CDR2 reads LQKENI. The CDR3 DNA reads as TGTGCCAGCTCACCAGGCGTGAGGCAGACCAAGGGGGTGGCGAATGAAAAACTGTTTTTT. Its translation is CASSPGVRQTKGVANEKLFF.

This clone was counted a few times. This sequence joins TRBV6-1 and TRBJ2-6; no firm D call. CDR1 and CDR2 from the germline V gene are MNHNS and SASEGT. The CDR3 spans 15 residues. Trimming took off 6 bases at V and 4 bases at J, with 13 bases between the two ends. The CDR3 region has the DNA TGTGCCAGCAGCCTCGAGCACAGAGGGGCCAACGTCCTGACTTTC. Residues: CASSLEHRGANVLTF.